What follows are 31 T cell receptor beta chains derived from one specimen sequenced in a study of low-dose radiotherapy and immunotherapy resistance in tumors. Time point specified: before trial treatment. TRAV- and TRBV-specific primers, spanning alpha and beta chains, primed first-strand cDNA. A constant-region primer paired with the V-primer adapter amplified TCRs over 20 PCR cycles. TCRdb reprocessed the reads via MiXCR and lists one record per CDR3 protein. In the table there are 60,000 to 90,000 distinct CDR3 sequences, about a third of which are singletons. Sample: PBMCs, taken before treatment. Receptors originate from a female donor with ovarian cancer.

This clonotype came up many times. This rearrangement joins TRBV7-2 to TRBJ1-3; no reliable D call. The CDR3 consists of 17 residues. V dropped 0 bases and J dropped 0 bases, with 12 bases sitting between them. CDR1 and CDR2 (germline): SGHTA, FQGNSA. The CDR3: CASSLARQLSSGNTIYF. The CDR3 nucleotides read TGTGCCAGCAGCTTAGCGAGGCAGTTGAGCTCTGGAAACACCATATATTTT. The full variable domain, its missing parts supplied by reference TRBV7-2 and TRBJ1-3, is GAGVSQSPSNKVTEKGKDVELRCDPISGHTALYWYRQSLGQGLEFLIYFQGNSAPDKSGLPSDRFSAERTGGSVSTLTIQRTQQEDSAVYLCASSLARQLSSGNTIYFGEGSWLTVV.

This chain uses TRBV6-2 or TRBV6-3 with TRBJ1-6; a possible D gene is TRBD1 (6 bases). Germline V gives CDR1 MNHEY, CDR2 SVGEGT. This CDR3 has 16 amino acids. Trimming removed 5 bases from V and 7 bases from J, with 18 bases in between. For the CDR3, the DNA is TGTGCCAGCAGTCTAACCCGGACAGCAGCCAATTCACCCCTCCACTTT. Protein sequence: CASSLTRTAANSPLHF.

Many counts were recorded for this clonotype. The rearrangement uses TRBV7-2 and TRBJ2-3; D gene ambiguous. The V and J ends lost 6 bases and 6 bases respectively, with 19 bases between them. CDR1 is SGHTA, CDR2 FQGNSA, per germline. There are 15 residues in the CDR3. The CDR3 loop is CASRGRPPRSDTQYF. As DNA, the CDR3 is TGTGCCAGCAGGGGAAGACCACCGAGGTCGGATACGCAGTATTTT. The variable domain in full, completed from reference TRBV7-2 and TRBJ2-3, reads GAGVSQSPSNKVTEKGKDVELRCDPISGHTALYWYRQSLGQGLEFLIYFQGNSAPDKSGLPSDRFSAERTGGSVSTLTIQRTQQEDSAVYLCASRGRPPRSDTQYFGPGTRLTVL.

Points on this clonotype: Its ends do not fully match the called genes, so a read error is possible. This rearrangement joins TRBV12-3 or TRBV12-4 to TRBJ1-1, with 9 bases fitting TRBD1. The CDR3 length is 14 residues. The CDR3 bases are TGTGCCAGCCTGCCTGGACAGGGGAACACTGAAGCTCTCTTT. Amino acid sequence: CASLPGQGNTEALF.

Ten or more counts support this clonotype. CDR3 protein: CSARVGVDQPQHF. Written as DNA, the CDR3 is TGCAGTGCTAGGGTGGGGGTAGATCAGCCCCAGCATTTT. The rearrangement joins TRBV20-1 to TRBJ1-5; the D gene is possibly TRBD1 (5 bases). The CDR3 is 13 residues long. V was trimmed by 3 bases and J by 5 bases, leaving 11 bases between them. CDR1 and CDR2 (germline): DFQATT, SNEGSKA (reference sequence).

This clonotype has ten or more counts. This chain uses TRBV5-5 with TRBJ1-2; D not resolved. Germline V lookup: CDR1 SGHKS, CDR2 YYEKEE (reference sequence). V lost 0 bases and J lost 3, with 9 bases in between. The CDR3 consists of 14 residues. The chain's CDR3 is CASSLVGTDYGYTF. CDR3 in DNA: TGTGCCAGCAGCTTGGTTGGAACAGACTATGGCTACACCTTC.

This clonotype was seen many times. This chain connects TRBV18 to TRBJ2-3; 9 nucleotides line up with TRBD1. This CDR3 has 15 amino acids. Germline assignment: CDR1 KGHSH and CDR2 LQKENI. The junction had 8 bases not matched to a gene; V was cut back by 8 bases and J by 2 bases. The CDR3 bases are TGTGCCAGCATGTCGGACAGGGGATACACAGATACGCAGTATTTT. This encodes CASMSDRGYTDTQYF.

This clonotype was counted between two and nine times. J is TRBJ2-3 and V is TRBV4-3; 11 bases agree with TRBD2. The CDR3 is 20 amino acids. The germline V gene encodes CDR1 LGHNA and CDR2 YSLEER. V trimming: 0 bases; J trimming: 0 bases; junction bases outside the gene matches: 11. The CDR3 DNA reads TGCGCCAGCAGCCAAGAATGGACGACGGGACTAGCGGCGAGCACAGATACGCAGTATTTT. Translated: CASSQEWTTGLAASTDTQYF.

This sequence joins TRBV7-2 and TRBJ2-3; 14 bases are a match to TRBD2. V was pared by 7 bases and J by 6 bases, with 9 bases of the junction left unmatched. Germline V lookup: CDR1 SGHTA, CDR2 FQGNSA. The length of the CDR3 is 16 residues. CDR3 nucleotide sequence: TGTGCCAGCAACCCGGGACTAGCGGGAGTTTCTGATACGCAGTATTTT. Its protein product is CASNPGLAGVSDTQYF.

This clonotype was counted many times. The chain employs TRBV20-1 and TRBJ2-5; D perhaps matches TRBD1 (5 bases). The germline CDR1 and CDR2 sequences are DFQATT and SNEGSKA (reference sequence). The V and J ends lost 6 bases and 2 bases respectively, with 10 bases between them. The CDR3 loop spans 12 amino acids. The CDR3 DNA sequence: TGCAGTGCCTGCGGACAACAAGAGACCCAGTACTTC. Protein: CSACGQQETQYF.

This clonotype was observed many times. V and J are TRBV2 and TRBJ2-7; D tentatively fits TRBD1 or TRBD2 (5 bases each). This CDR3 comprises 13 residues. Germline CDR1 and CDR2: SNHLY and FYNNEI. Trimming cost V 7 bases and J 6 bases, with 16 bases left between them. The CDR3 protein is CASTPIGAREQYF. The DNA for the CDR3 is TGTGCCAGCACCCCAATCGGGGCTCGCGAGCAGTACTTC.

This clonotype was seen ten or more times. This sequence joins TRBV6-6 and TRBJ1-3; D is possibly TRBD1 (6 bases). Per germline, CDR1 MNHNY and CDR2 SVGAGI (reference sequence). The CDR3 totals 16 residues. V shed 4 bases and J shed 2 bases, with 15 bases lying between them. The CDR3 here is CASSSYRQDPGNTIYF. As DNA, the CDR3 is TGTGCCAGCAGTTCCTACCGACAGGACCCTGGAAACACCATATATTTT.

The chain uses TRBV29-1 and TRBJ2-1; 16 bases match TRBD2. In germline, CDR1 is SQVTM, CDR2 ANQGSEA. Losses at the gene ends were 6 bases for V and 5 bases for J; bases not matched to a gene: 7. There are 16 residues in the CDR3. CDR3 DNA: TGCAGCGTGGCCGGGACTAGCGGGAGGGGAAACAATGAGCAGTTCTTC. Its translation is CSVAGTSGRGNNEQFF.

This clonotype was seen many times. The chain recombines TRBV7-6 with TRBJ2-1; D is possibly TRBD2 (6 bases). CDR1 is SGHVS, CDR2 FNYEAQ, per germline. The CDR3 runs to 15 residues. V was pared by 0 bases and J by 9 bases, with 15 bases between. DNA of the CDR3: TGTGCCAGCAGCTTAGCCGGCGGGACCCTGGGTGAGCAGTTCTTC. It codes for CASSLAGGTLGEQFF. The whole variable domain, remainder taken from reference TRBV7-6 and TRBJ2-1, is GAGVSQSPRYKVTKRGQDVALRCDPISGHVSLYWYRQALGQGPEFLTYFNYEAQQDKSGLPNDRFSAERPEGSISTLTIQRTEQRDSAMYRCASSLAGGTLGEQFFGPGTRLTVL.

In regard to this clonotype: A far larger clone is just one base off, so this is likely a read error. The chain's CDR3 is CATSDFGRENSNEQYF. The CDR3 DNA reads as TGTGCCACCAGTGATTTCGGCAGGGAGAACAGCAATGAGCAGTACTTC. The rearrangement uses TRBV24-1 and TRBJ2-7, with D perhaps being TRBD1 or TRBD2 (5 bases each). The CDR3 consists of 16 residues. CDR1 is KGHDR, CDR2 SFDVKD, per germline. V was trimmed by 1 base and J by 7 bases, leaving 19 bases between them.

Details on this clonotype: A read error likely explains this, since a far larger clone differs by one base. This chain links TRBV14 with TRBJ2-1, with D unresolved. V was trimmed by 0 bases and J by 10 bases, leaving 13 bases between them. Germline V gives CDR1 SGHDN, CDR2 FVKESK. The CDR3 totals 14 residues. In DNA form, the CDR3 reads TGTGCCAGCAGCCAAGATCTCGGGTTTAGAGAGCAGTTCTTC. Its translation: CASSQDLGFREQFF.

This clonotype was detected ten times or more. The DNA for the CDR3 is TGCAGCGTTGAAGACAGGGTTGGGGGTAACACTGAAGCTTTCTTT. This codes for CSVEDRVGGNTEAFF. J is TRBJ1-1 and V is TRBV29-1; weak D call: TRBD1 (5 bases). The CDR3 extends over 15 amino acids. CDR1 and CDR2 (germline): SQVTM, ANQGSEA. V was cut by 0 bases and J by 2 bases, with 13 bases left in between.

This chain links TRBV6-1 with TRBJ2-3, with 8 bases lining up with TRBD2. Germline CDR1 MNHNS, CDR2 SASEGT. Trimming removed 8 bases from V and 3 bases from J; junction bases left unmatched: 1. The CDR3 covers 12 residues. CDR3 DNA: TGTGCCAGCGGGACTAGAACAGATACGCAGTATTTT. Its translation is CASGTRTDTQYF.

The chain uses TRBV27 and TRBJ1-2; D might be TRBD1 (6 bases). V was shortened by 2 bases and J by 8 bases, with 12 bases between the two germline ends. In germline, CDR1 is MNHEY, CDR2 SMNVEV (reference sequence). CDR3 length: 13 amino acids. For the CDR3, the DNA is TGTGCCAGCAGTTTAGGCACAGGGACCGGCTACACCTTC. Protein product: CASSLGTGTGYTF.

This clonotype was found many times. The chain has TRBV5-1 and TRBJ2-3; the D is unclear. CDR3 size: 15 residues. From germline, CDR1 is SGHRS and CDR2 YFSETQ. The V and J ends lost 1 base and 8 bases respectively, with 17 bases between them. The DNA for the CDR3 is TGCGCCAGCAGCTTGTCCCCATCATACGGCGTTACGCAGTATTTT. This translates into CASSLSPSYGVTQYF.

As to this clonotype: This sequence is one base from a far larger clone and is likely a read error. The chain combines TRBV5-3 with TRBJ2-1, with 13 bases fitting TRBD2. TRBV5-3 is treated as an ORF (open reading frame) with a function not yet certain. The CDR3 has 16 residues. The CDR3, as DNA: TGTGCCAGCAGCTTAGGGACTAGCGGGGTCTACAATGAGCAGTCCTTC. The encoded protein is CASSLGTSGVYNEQSF.

The chain uses TRBV12-3 or TRBV12-4 and TRBJ2-2, with 8 nucleotides matching TRBD1. The CDR3 spans 17 residues. The J segment lost 6 bases and the V segment lost 4 bases, leaving 13 bases of the junction unmatched. The CDR3 bases are TGTGCCAGCAGTTCTAAGCCAGGGGGCCGCCTTCCCGGGGAGCTGTTTTTT. Translated, it gives CASSSKPGGRLPGELFF.

As regards this clonotype: A far larger clone is a single base away, which makes a read error likely. The rearrangement joins TRBV7-2 to TRBJ2-5; D is perhaps TRBD1 or TRBD2 (5 bases each). V lost 5 bases to trimming and J lost 1 base, with 14 bases between them. The CDR3 runs to 15 residues. The germline gives CDR1 SGHTA, CDR2 FQGNSA. For the CDR3, the DNA is TGTGCCAGCAGCCGGGACGGAAAAACCCAAGAGACCCAGTACTTC. Protein: CASSRDGKTQETQYF. Full variable domain (missing parts from reference TRBV7-2 and TRBJ2-5): GAGVSQSPSNKVTEKGKDVELRCDPISGHTALYWYRQSLGQGLEFLIYFQGNSAPDKSGLPSDRFSAERTGGSVSTLTIQRTQQEDSAVYLCASSRDGKTQETQYFGPGTRLLVL.

This clonotype was counted at least ten times. The rearrangement joins TRBV6-5 to TRBJ2-5; perhaps D is TRBD1 or TRBD2 (5 bases each). CDR1 and CDR2 from the germline V gene are MNHEY and SVGAGI. Trimming took off 2 bases at V and 7 bases at J, with 14 bases between the two ends. This CDR3 has 14 residues. The CDR3 DNA is TGTGCCAGCAGTTACCGGGACCCTATGGGGACCCAGTACTTC. It is translated as CASSYRDPMGTQYF.

This clonotype showed up just a few times. The CDR3 spells CASSRGQASTDTQYF. CDR3 coding DNA: TGTGCCAGCTCTCGAGGACAGGCTAGCACAGATACGCAGTATTTT. The chain combines TRBV18 with TRBJ2-3; TRBD1 matches at 7 bases. In germline, CDR1 is KGHSH, CDR2 LQKENI. V lost 6 bases to trimming and J lost 0 bases; unmatched junction nucleotides: 6. The CDR3 totals 15 residues.

Ten or more counts support this clonotype. The V gene is TRBV6-5, the J gene TRBJ2-7; 7 bases map to TRBD2. J lost 4 bases, V lost 2 bases, and 5 bases had no gene match. The CDR3 length is 14 residues. Germline values: CDR1 MNHEY, CDR2 SVGAGI. The CDR3 nucleotides are TGTGCCAGCAGTTACCGAGGGAGGGTTTACGAGCAGTACTTC. This encodes CASSYRGRVYEQYF.

The sample holds many counts of this clonotype. The V gene is TRBV5-1, the J gene TRBJ2-2; possibly TRBD1 for D (6 bases). Germline loops: CDR1 SGHRS, CDR2 YFSETQ. This CDR3 has 15 residues. V lost 5 bases to trimming and J lost 1 base, with 12 bases between them. CDR3 DNA sequence: TGCGCCAGCAGGGCGCAGGGGAGGAACACCGGGGAGCTGTTTTTT. This translates into CASRAQGRNTGELFF. The full variable domain, its missing parts supplied by reference TRBV5-1 and TRBJ2-2, is KAGVTQTPRYLIKTRGQQVTLSCSPISGHRSVSWYQQTPGQGLQFLFEYFSETQRNKGNFPGRFSGRQFSNSRSEMNVSTLELGDSALYLCASRAQGRNTGELFFGEGSRLTVL.

Concerning this clonotype itself: A read error is the likely source, as a far larger clone sits one nucleotide away. The CDR3 ends on some other residue instead of the conserved phenylalanine or tryptophan, so this is likely a read error. CDR3 DNA: TGTGCCAGCAGCAGAGAAGAGACCCAGTACTCC. Translated, it gives CASSREETQYS. The J gene is TRBJ2-5, the V gene TRBV7-6, with D unresolved. The CDR3 consists of 11 residues. V lost 5 bases, J lost 3 bases, and 4 bases lay in between. CDR1 is SGHVS and CDR2 is FNYEAQ in the germline V gene.

In its sample, this clonotype was seen many times. The chain links TRBV6-2 or TRBV6-3 to TRBJ1-1; D uncertain. The CDR3 length is 16 residues. Trimming stripped 5 bases from V and 3 bases from J, with 19 bases between. The germline CDR1 and CDR2 sequences are MNHEY and SVGEGT. CDR3 in DNA: TGTGCCAGCAGTGACGGAGCCCCCGGACGGGACACTGAAGCTTTCTTT. It yields the protein CASSDGAPGRDTEAFF.

A note on this clonotype: This clone may be a read error of a much larger clone one base away. The chain couples TRBV29-1 to TRBJ2-7, with TRBD1 as a possible D gene (6 bases). The CDR3 has 13 residues. CDR1 SQVTM and CDR2 ANQGSEA come from the germline V gene. The CDR3 protein is CGVEDRTAYEQYF. In nucleotides, the CDR3 is TGCGGCGTTGAAGACCGGACAGCCTACGAGCAGTACTTC.

The J gene is TRBJ2-2, the V gene TRBV6-5; D is ambiguous. V was shortened by 8 bases and J by 2 bases, with 9 bases between the two germline ends. The CDR3 runs 13 residues. The germline CDR1 and CDR2 sequences are MNHEY and SVGAGI. The CDR3 region is CASRTPNTGELFF. The CDR3 DNA follows: TGTGCCAGCCGGACCCCTAACACCGGGGAGCTGTTTTTT.